The rows below give T cell receptor beta chains drawn from one sample of a study of metastatic and nonmetastatic thyroid tumors. TCRdb re-called the PCR reads through MiXCR. The sample carries 15,000 to 20,000 clones, around 33% recorded once. The source material was tumor tissue. These receptor sequences come from a male donor with papillary thyroid cancer or a benign thyroid nodule (not recorded which). Some clones in this sample may be carry-over from other donors' samples. The CDR3 runs from the conserved cysteine through the conserved F or W. A D gene is named only where the DNA matches it firmly. Clone sizes are given selectively: once, few, many, or a class where the clone is expanded.

>many|TRBJ1-1|TRBV4-2|TRBD1
CASSQEGTGYTEAFF
TGTGCCAGCAGCCAAGAGGGGACAGGCTACACTGAAGCTTTCTTT
>large|TRBJ2-7|TRBV20-1|NA
CSARGPLGQQYF
TGCAGTGCCCGGGGACCCTTAGGCCAGCAGTACTTC
>many|TRBJ2-3|TRBV20-1|TRBD2
CSARGTSGVGSSWDTQYF
TGCAGTGCTAGAGGGACTAGCGGGGTGGGATCCTCCTGGGATACGCAGTATTTT
>NA|TRBJ1-2|TRBV3-1|NA
CASSQEKGIWGYTF
TGTGCCAGCAGCCAAGAAAAGGGTATTTGGGGCTACACCTTC
>many|TRBJ1-4|TRBV2|TRBD1
CASNSGTGIEKLFF
TGTGCCAGTAACTCCGGGACAGGGATTGAAAAACTGTTTTTT
>NA|TRBJ1-1|TRBV5-1|NA
CASSLAAAAVNTEAFF
TGCGCCAGCAGCTTGGCCGCAGCGGCGGTGAACACTGAAGCTTTCTTT
>NA|TRBJ1-5|TRBV12-3/TRBV12-4|TRBD1
CASSQQGHQPQHF
TGTGCCAGCAGCCAACAGGGGCATCAGCCCCAGCATTTT
>many|TRBJ2-2|TRBV7-3|NA
CASRSTSPGTGELFF
TGTGCCAGCAGATCTACTAGCCCGGGCACCGGGGAGCTGTTTTTT
>NA|TRBJ1-5|TRBV6-5|TRBD1
CASSYSRTGQPQHF
TGTGCCAGCAGTTACTCAAGGACAGGGCAGCCGCAGCATTTT
>few|TRBJ2-1|TRBV6-2/TRBV6-3|NA
CASSYSVDEQFF
TGTGCCAGCAGTTACTCAGTTGATGAGCAGTTCTTC
>many|TRBJ2-3|TRBV12-3/TRBV12-4|NA
CASSLGRGITDTQYF
TGTGCCAGCAGCCTGGGGCGCGGGATTACAGATACGCAGTATTTT
>few|TRBJ1-1|TRBV6-2/TRBV6-3|NA
CASSPGAALAGAFF
TGTGCCAGCAGTCCCGGAGCCGCCCTCGCAGGAGCTTTCTTT
>NA|TRBJ2-7|TRBV27|NA
CASRYRRSSYEQYF
TGTGCCAGCAGGTACAGGAGAAGCTCCTACGAGCAGTACTTC
>many|TRBJ1-3|TRBV12-5|NA
CASGSGRETGNTIYF
TGTGCTAGTGGTTCCGGGAGGGAAACTGGAAACACCATATATTTT
>NA|TRBJ2-7|TRBV20-1|TRBD2
CSASDTSGGIYEQYF
TGCAGTGCTAGTGATACTAGCGGGGGAATCTACGAGCAGTACTTC
>many|TRBJ1-1|TRBV7-2|NA
CASTLYLDTEAFF
TGTGCCAGCACCCTCTATCTAGACACTGAAGCTTTCTTT
>few|TRBJ2-7|TRBV6-2/TRBV6-3|NA
CASSYIGTLRPYEQYF
TGTGCCAGCAGTTATATCGGGACACTCAGACCCTACGAGCAGTACTTC
>NA|TRBJ1-1|TRBV6-1|TRBD1
CASSEGTGRTEAFF
TGTGCCAGCAGTGAGGGGACAGGGCGAACTGAAGCTTTCTTT
>once|TRBJ1-5|TRBV2|TRBD1
CASSGQSNQPQHF
TGTGCCAGCTCGGGACAGAGCAATCAGCCCCAGCATTTT
>NA|TRBJ2-7|TRBV5-1|NA
CPSSVEGSYEQYF
TGCCCCAGCAGCGTGGAGGGTAGCTACGAGCAGTACTTC
>NA|TRBJ2-7|TRBV7-8|TRBD1
CASSLAGQGIYEQYF
TGTGCCAGCAGCTTAGCGGGACAGGGGATCTACGAGCAGTACTTC
>medium-sized|TRBJ2-7|TRBV5-1|NA
CASSSLRGASYEQYF
TGCGCCAGCAGCTCCCTGAGGGGCGCCTCCTACGAGCAGTACTTC
>few|TRBJ2-1|TRBV12-3/TRBV12-4|TRBD2
CASSPTSGISPEQFF
TGTGCCAGCAGTCCAACTAGCGGGATTTCCCCCGAGCAGTTCTTC
>many|TRBJ2-7|TRBV11-3|NA
CASSNLYEQYF
TGTGCCAGCAGCAATCTCTACGAGCAGTACTTC
>NA|TRBJ2-7|TRBV7-2|TRBD1
CASSPTGGAYEQYF
TGTGCCAGCAGCCCAACAGGGGGCGCCTACGAGCAGTACTTC
>NA|TRBJ1-5|TRBV20-1|TRBD1
CSASGADRYSNQPQHF
TGCAGTGCTAGTGGAGCGGACAGGTATAGCAATCAGCCCCAGCATTTT
>NA|TRBJ1-2|TRBV6-6|NA
CASRTPGVYGYTF
TGTGCCAGCAGAACCCCGGGGGTCTATGGCTACACCTTC
>NA|TRBJ2-7|TRBV5-1|NA
CASRRRVGDEQYF
TGCGCCAGCAGGCGGCGGGTTGGGGACGAGCAGTACTTC
>medium-sized|TRBJ1-5|TRBV2|NA
CASSSRAPIGQPQHF
TGTGCCAGCAGTAGCCGGGCCCCCATAGGCCAGCCCCAGCATTTT
>few|TRBJ2-7|TRBV6-6|NA
CASSYLGVEQYF
TGTGCCAGCAGTTACCTAGGGGTCGAGCAGTACTTC
>NA|TRBJ1-6|TRBV28|TRBD1
CASLPGQVESLHF
TGTGCCAGCCTTCCCGGACAGGTCGAATCCCTCCACTTT
>NA|TRBJ1-5|TRBV20-1|NA
CSAQDSQRASNQPQHF
TGCAGTGCCCAGGACAGCCAACGGGCGAGCAATCAGCCCCAGCATTTT
>many|TRBJ2-7|TRBV28|TRBD1
CASSPTGTGSSYEQYF
TGTGCCAGCAGCCCAACCGGGACAGGGAGCTCCTACGAGCAGTACTTC
>NA|TRBJ2-5|TRBV20-1|TRBD2
CSARGRSRREGETQYF
TGCAGTGCTAGGGGTCGAAGTAGGAGGGAGGGAGAGACCCAGTACTTC
>few|TRBJ2-7|TRBV6-1|NA
CASSVRGEQYF
TGTGCCAGCAGTGTGAGGGGCGAGCAGTACTTC
>NA|TRBJ2-5|TRBV7-8|TRBD2
CASSLITGASGNQETQYF
TGTGCCAGCAGCTTAATTACTGGGGCTAGCGGGAACCAAGAGACCCAGTACTTC
>medium-sized|TRBJ1-3|TRBV14|NA
CASSHGTFGNTIYF
TGTGCCAGCAGCCACGGGACTTTTGGAAACACCATATATTTT
>few|TRBJ1-1|TRBV12-3/TRBV12-4|NA
CASSFWGQYTEAFF
TGTGCCAGCAGTTTCTGGGGGCAGTACACTGAAGCTTTCTTT
>NA|TRBJ1-2|TRBV3-1|NA
CARSQGPRTAIYGYSF
TGTGCGCGCAGCCAAGGACCCAGGACAGCCATCTATGGATACTCCTTC
>many|TRBJ2-3|TRBV6-4|TRBD1
CASSNRGGTDTQYF
TGTGCCAGCTCAAACAGGGGTGGAACAGATACGCAGTATTTT
>NA|TRBJ2-7|TRBV19|TRBD1
CASSIGTGGYEQYF
TGTGCCAGTAGTATAGGGACAGGGGGCTACGAGCAGTACTTC
>once|TRBJ2-1|TRBV20-1|TRBD2
CSDAGLAEPSSYNEQFF
TGCAGTGACGCTGGACTAGCGGAGCCGAGCTCCTACAATGAGCAGTTCTTC